This T cell receptor beta chain came from a study of beta chain features in type 1 diabetes. This clone was detected only a few times. Its specificity is not known. Study findings and constraints: A potential influence of HLA type upon TCRB rearrangement remained unresolved herein.

This CDR3 region has 15 residues. V was shortened by 5 bases and J by 2 bases, with 14 bases between the two germline ends. Looked up from germline, CDR1 is SGHTA and CDR2 is FQGNSA. Of the isolated RNA, all was reverse transcribed, and so the sequenced material was expressed TCRB transcripts. TCRdb's table, derived via immunoSEQ multiplex PCR, lists solely in-frame clones and lacks some. The sample gives a few hundred thousand clones, about 26% of which show up once; 3.5% to 4.5% is in the top ten. The sample comprised central memory CD4+ T cells from blood. The sequence came from a man younger than 45 in good health. This chain joins TRBV7-2 and TRBJ2-3; D remains ambiguous. The CDR3 reads CASSPTGSYTDTQYF. The CDR3 nucleotides read TGTGCCAGCAGCCCCACCGGGTCCTACACAGATACGCAGTATTTT.